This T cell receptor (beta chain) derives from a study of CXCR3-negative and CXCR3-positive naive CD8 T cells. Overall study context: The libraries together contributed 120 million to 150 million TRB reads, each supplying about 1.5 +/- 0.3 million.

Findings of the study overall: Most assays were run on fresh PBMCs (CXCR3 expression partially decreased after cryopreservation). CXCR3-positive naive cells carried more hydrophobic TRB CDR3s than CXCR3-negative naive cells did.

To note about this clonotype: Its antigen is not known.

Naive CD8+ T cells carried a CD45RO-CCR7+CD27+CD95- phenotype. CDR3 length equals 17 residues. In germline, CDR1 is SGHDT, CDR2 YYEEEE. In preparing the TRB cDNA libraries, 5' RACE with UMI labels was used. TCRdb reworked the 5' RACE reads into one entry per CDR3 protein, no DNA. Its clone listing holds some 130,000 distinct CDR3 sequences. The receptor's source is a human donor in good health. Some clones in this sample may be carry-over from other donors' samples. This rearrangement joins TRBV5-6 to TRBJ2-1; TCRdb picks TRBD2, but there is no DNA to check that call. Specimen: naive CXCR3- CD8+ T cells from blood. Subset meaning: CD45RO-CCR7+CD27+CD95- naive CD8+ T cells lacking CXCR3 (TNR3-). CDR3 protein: CASSWTYSGGAYNEQFF. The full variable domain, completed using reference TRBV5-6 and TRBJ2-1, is DAGVTQSPTHLIKTRGQQVTLRCSPKSGHDTVSWYQQALGQGPQFIFQYYEEEERQRGNFPDRFSGHQFPNYSSELNVNALLLGDSALYLCASSWTYSGGAYNEQFFGPGTRLTVL.